These 4 T cell receptor beta chains originate from one sample sequenced in a study of regulatory T cells in long-lasting Graves disease. Sample time point: newly diagnosed GD, antithyroid drugs for less than 3 months. PBMC RNA served as the TCR library source. Both iRepertoire HTBI primers and Arm-PCR of CDR3 regions were used to build the TCR beta libraries. TCRdb itself ran the multiplex PCR reads through MiXCR, one entry per CDR3 protein. The profile shows 360,000 or so distinct CDR3 sequences, 10% to 15% of them singletons. Separately, the same data were catalogued under a study of T cells in Graves' hyperthyroidism and ophthalmopathy.

Material: peripheral blood mononuclear cells (PBMCs), obtained at new diagnosis, from a patient treated with antithyroid drugs. These receptors were collected from a young woman with Graves disease.

This clonotype was recorded a few times. The CDR3 region is CASRTSYRGVSGNTIYF. DNA of the CDR3: TGTGCCAGTAGGACATCGTACCGAGGGGTATCCGGAAACACCATATATTTT. The genes are TRBV19 and TRBJ1-3; TRBD1 might be the D (5 bases). The CDR3 spans 17 residues. Germline V lookup: CDR1 LNHDA, CDR2 SQIVND (reference sequence). V lost 6 bases and J lost 4, with 22 bases in between.

About this clonotype: This could be a read error, since a much larger clone is one nucleotide away. The V gene is TRBV30, the J gene TRBJ2-5; 7 bases agree with TRBD1. The J call is uncertain, as TRBJ2-7 better fits the DNA end. The CDR3 loop spans 14 amino acids. Germline V lookup: CDR1 GTSNPN, CDR2 SVGIG (reference sequence). The CDR3 loop is CAWSTGAVYYEQYF. The DNA of the CDR3 is TGTGCCTGGAGTACAGGGGCCGTCTACTACGAGCAGTACTTC.

The chain employs TRBV25-1 and TRBJ2-3; no definite D call. Germline V gene lookup returns CDR1 MGHDK and CDR2 SYGVNS. The V end was cut by 0 bases, the J end by 2 bases, with 21 bases between. CDR3 length: 19 residues. CDR3 in amino acids: CASSEYSVRGRDDTDTQYF. The CDR3, as DNA: TGTGCCAGCAGTGAATATTCGGTACGAGGTAGGGATGACACAGATACGCAGTATTTT.

This clonotype was counted many times. This chain connects TRBV28 to TRBJ2-5; D not resolved. The length of the CDR3 is 13 residues. With 4 bases removed from V and 2 bases from J, the gap between germline ends came to 8 bases. Germline V gene sequence: CDR1 MDHEN, CDR2 SYDVKM. The CDR3 region is CASSSTAQETQYF. The CDR3, as DNA: TGTGCCAGCAGTTCGACTGCTCAAGAGACCCAGTACTTC.